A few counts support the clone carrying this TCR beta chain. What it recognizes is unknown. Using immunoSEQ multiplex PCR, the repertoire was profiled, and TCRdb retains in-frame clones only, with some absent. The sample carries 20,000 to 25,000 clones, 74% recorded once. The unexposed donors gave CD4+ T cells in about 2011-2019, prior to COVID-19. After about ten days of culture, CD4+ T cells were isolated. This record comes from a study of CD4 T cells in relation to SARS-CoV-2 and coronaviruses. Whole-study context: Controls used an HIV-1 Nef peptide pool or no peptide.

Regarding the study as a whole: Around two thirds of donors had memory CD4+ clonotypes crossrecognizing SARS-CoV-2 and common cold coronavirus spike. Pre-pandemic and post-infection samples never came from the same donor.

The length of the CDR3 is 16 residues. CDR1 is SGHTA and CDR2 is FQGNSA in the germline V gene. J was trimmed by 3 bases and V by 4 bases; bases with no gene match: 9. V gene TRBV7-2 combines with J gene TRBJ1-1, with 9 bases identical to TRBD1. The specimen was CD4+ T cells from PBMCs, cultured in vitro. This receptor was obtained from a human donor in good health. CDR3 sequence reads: CASSSIPGQGYTEAFF. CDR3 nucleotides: TGTGCCAGCAGCTCCATACCGGGACAGGGATACACTGAAGCTTTCTTT.